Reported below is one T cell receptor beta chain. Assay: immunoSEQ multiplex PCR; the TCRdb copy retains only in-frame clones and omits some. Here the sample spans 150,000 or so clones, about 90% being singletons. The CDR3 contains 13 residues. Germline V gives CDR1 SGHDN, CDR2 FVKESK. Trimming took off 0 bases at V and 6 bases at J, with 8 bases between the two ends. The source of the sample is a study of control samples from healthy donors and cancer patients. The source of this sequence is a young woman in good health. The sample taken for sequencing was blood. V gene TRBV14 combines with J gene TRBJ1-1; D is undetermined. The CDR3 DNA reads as TGTGCCAGCAGCCAAGACGAGGGCGCTGAAGCTTTCTTT. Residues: CASSQDEGAEAFF.